Following are 9 T cell receptor beta chains from one sample sequenced in a study of T cell changes during pregnancy in multiple sclerosis. Sequencing was performed with immunoSEQ multiplex PCR; in TCRdb, only in-frame clones are kept and a portion is missing. The sample gives around 52,000 clones, around nine tenths of which show up once; about 5.4% is in the top ten. Sample: peripheral blood from another person, used as feeder cells. The receptors here all came from a human donor whose cells served as feeder cells for cultures in a pregnancy study.

The V gene is TRBV5-8, the J gene TRBJ1-4; no clear D. The CDR3 is 14 residues long. Germline V lookup: CDR1 SGHTS, CDR2 YDEGEE. Trimming took off 6 bases at V and 4 bases at J, with 13 bases between the two ends. CDR3 residues: CASNSGWVNEKLFF. The CDR3 DNA reads as TGTGCCAGCAACTCGGGCTGGGTTAATGAAAAACTGTTTTTT.

This clone has just one count. J is TRBJ2-3 and V is TRBV7-2; TRBD2 matches at 7 bases. CDR1 and CDR2 from the germline V gene are SGHTA and FQGNSA. This CDR3 region has 15 residues. Trimming cost V 5 bases and J 4 bases; bases outside gene matches: 9. The CDR3 region is CASSLPGGGADTQYF. The CDR3 bases are TGTGCCAGCAGCCTCCCCGGGGGAGGGGCAGATACGCAGTATTTT. Filled out from reference TRBV7-2 and TRBJ2-3, the complete variable domain reads GAGVSQSPSNKVTEKGKDVELRCDPISGHTALYWYRQSLGQGLEFLIYFQGNSAPDKSGLPSDRFSAERTGGSVSTLTIQRTQQEDSAVYLCASSLPGGGADTQYFGPGTRLTVL.

The chain uses TRBV19 and TRBJ1-2; no clear D. The CDR3 runs to 17 residues. Germline V gene sequence: CDR1 LNHDA, CDR2 SQIVND (reference sequence). V dropped 6 bases and J dropped 0 bases, with 20 bases sitting between them. The CDR3 here is CASRGVFAADSNYGYTF. In DNA, the CDR3 is TGTGCCAGTAGGGGAGTCTTCGCCGCAGACTCTAACTATGGCTACACCTTC.

This clone was observed a few times. The rearrangement links TRBV19 to TRBJ2-7; 9 bases agree with TRBD2. V shed 5 bases and J 2 bases; nucleotides not matched to a gene: 1. This CDR3 has 13 amino acids. Germline V gene lookup returns CDR1 LNHDA and CDR2 SQIVND (reference sequence). CDR3 region: CASSLAGPYEQYF. CDR3 nucleotides: TGTGCCAGTAGTCTAGCGGGGCCCTACGAGCAGTACTTC.

The chain combines TRBV28 with TRBJ1-2; TRBD1 matches at 7 bases. Trimming cost V 6 bases and J 5 bases; bases outside gene matches: 9. The length of the CDR3 is 14 residues. Germline CDR1 MDHEN, CDR2 SYDVKM. The CDR3 coding sequence is TGTGCCAGCAGACCAGGACAGGTTCATTATGGCTACACCTTC. It codes for CASRPGQVHYGYTF.

This chain joins TRBV6-6 and TRBJ2-3, with a weak D call TRBD2 (6 bases). Trimming left V 7 bases short and J 6 bases short, with 20 bases between. Germline CDR1 is MNHNY and CDR2 is SVGAGI (reference sequence). The CDR3 totals 15 residues. DNA for the CDR3: TGTGCCAGCAATCCCGGGACTTCCCGTCGGGATACGCAGTATTTT. Its translation is CASNPGTSRRDTQYF.

The chain joins TRBV20-1 to TRBJ1-2, with no clear D. Trimming removed 4 bases from V and 3 bases from J, with 6 bases in between. Germline values: CDR1 DFQATT, CDR2 SNEGSKA (reference sequence). The CDR3 sequence is 11 residues long. The CDR3 region is CSATEHYGYTF. The CDR3 DNA reads as TGCAGTGCTACAGAACACTATGGCTACACCTTC.

This chain uses TRBV15 with TRBJ2-7; 7 bases fit TRBD2. The CDR3 consists of 14 residues. Germline lookup yields CDR1 LNHNV and CDR2 YYDKDF (reference sequence). The junction had 7 bases not matched to a gene; V was cut back by 1 base and J by 7 bases. The CDR3 coding sequence is TGTGCCACCAGCAGAGGCGCGGGAGCGGGTGAGCAGTACTTC. The encoded protein is CATSRGAGAGEQYF.

This chain connects TRBV27 to TRBJ1-2; D gene ambiguous. This CDR3 is built from 16 residues. Germline V gene data show CDR1 as MNHEY and CDR2 as SMNVEV (reference sequence). V was shortened by 1 base and J by 4 bases, with 16 bases between the two germline ends. CDR3 residues: CASSLWGSGSSYGYTF. The CDR3 nucleotides are TGTGCCAGCAGTTTATGGGGTTCCGGGTCGAGCTATGGCTACACCTTC.